The present entry profiles one TCR beta chain with its context. It was with 60 Vbeta and 13 Jbeta primers that the PCR ran. Sequencing was performed with immunoSEQ multiplex PCR; in TCRdb, only in-frame clones are kept and a portion is missing. This sample yields 100,000 to 150,000 clones, of which about two thirds are seen a single time; approximately 3.8% belongs to the top ten. This sample was included in a study of cytomegalovirus exposure and HLA in healthy donors. The CDR3 runs 17 residues. The V and J ends lost 6 bases and 4 bases respectively, with 23 bases between them. Germline V gene data show CDR1 as MNHEY and CDR2 as SMNVEV (reference sequence).

The material sequenced was PBMCs. This TCR came from a man aged 30-40 years in good health and CMV-seronegative. This chain connects TRBV27 to TRBJ2-3; tentatively, D is TRBD2 (6 bases). The CDR3 DNA follows: TGTGCCAGCAGCTCCGAGACGCCGGACTATTATTCAGATACGCAGTATTTT. Its protein is CASSSETPDYYSDTQYF.